This T cell receptor (beta chain) was recovered during a study of post-analysis software for immune sequencing data. Findings and limits, study-wide: F measure grouped same-batch samples tightly together. Patients carried roughly five TRBV segments more frequently than controls did, and TRBV5-6, TRBV5-1 and TRBV20-1 were among them.

cDNA libraries of TCR beta carried unique molecular identifiers. Between about 0.85 and 11 million T cells gave rise to 450,000 to 650,000 cDNA molecules. TCRdb re-derived calls from the PCR reads in MiXCR, one entry per CDR3 protein. The table includes 350,000 to 450,000 distinct CDR3 sequences, 35% to 45% detected once. Concerning this clonotype itself: As yet, its antigen is unknown.

This CDR3 spans 17 amino acids. Germline assignment: CDR1 SEHNR and CDR2 FQNEAQ (reference sequence). V lost 2 bases and J lost 9; bases outside the gene matches: 9. The V gene is TRBV7-9, the J gene TRBJ2-1; 14 bases align to TRBD2. Material for sequencing was blood. This TCR derives from a girl aged 2-10 years with multiple sclerosis. CDR3 loop: CASSLIIRTSGRFEQFF. The CDR3 bases are TGTGCCAGCAGCTTAATTATCCGGACTAGCGGGAGGTTTGAGCAGTTCTTC.